This passage covers 18 T cell receptor beta chains from one sample sequenced in a study of CD8+ T cells in alopecia areata. Treatment denoted: oral pan-JAK inhibitor, 5-10 mg twice daily. RNA extraction was followed by reverse transcription into cDNA, which acted as the sequencing template. Profiled with immunoSEQ multiplex PCR; TCRdb holds only in-frame clones, not every one. This table has around 290,000 clones, roughly 64% appearing once. Material: CD4+ T cells sorted from blood, obtained at week 24, from a patient treated with tofacitinib. These receptors were taken from a human donor with alopecia areata.

The chain combines TRBV6-5 with TRBJ1-1; D not resolved. The CDR3 consists of 15 residues. V lost 2 bases, J lost 5 bases, and 15 bases lay in between. CDR1 is MNHEY and CDR2 is SVGAGI in the germline V gene. DNA of the CDR3: TGTGCCAGCAGTTACCTTTCGGGAACCAAGACTGAAGCTTTCTTT. Encoded protein: CASSYLSGTKTEAFF.

This chain uses TRBV4-1 with TRBJ2-3; no clear D gene. This CDR3 region has 16 residues. V was pared by 2 bases and J by 1 base, with 13 bases between. The germline V gene encodes CDR1 MGHRA and CDR2 YSYEKL. The CDR3 DNA is TGCGCCAGCAGCCAATGGATTGGACCCCGCACAGATACGCAGTATTTT. Its protein product is CASSQWIGPRTDTQYF.

In nucleotides, the CDR3 is TGTGCCAGCAGCTTAAGATCTTTGTTGGATAATTCACCCCTCCACTTT. Translating it yields CASSLRSLLDNSPLHF. The chain couples TRBV7-2 to TRBJ1-6; D ambiguous. CDR3 length equals 16 residues. V was shortened by 2 bases and J by 5 bases, with 13 bases between the two germline ends. Germline loops: CDR1 SGHTA, CDR2 FQGNSA.

This sequence joins TRBV9 and TRBJ1-1; 9 bases are shared with TRBD1. With V trimmed by 5 bases and J by 5 bases, 4 bases remained unmatched. Germline V CDR1 and CDR2: SGDLS, YYNGEE. CDR3 length equals 13 residues. The CDR3 sequence: CASSRQGGTEAFF. The CDR3 DNA reads as TGTGCCAGCAGTCGACAGGGGGGGACTGAAGCTTTCTTT.

J is TRBJ1-5 and V is TRBV5-6; 9 nucleotides align to TRBD1. With 4 bases clipped from V and 4 bases from J, the junction kept 6 bases outside the gene matches. This CDR3 has 15 amino acids. CDR1 SGHDT and CDR2 YYEEEE come from the germline V gene. CDR3: CASSLQGTGNQPQHF. Here the CDR3 DNA reads TGTGCCAGCAGCCTGCAGGGGACAGGGAATCAGCCCCAGCATTTT.

The J gene is TRBJ2-3, the V gene TRBV27, with D unresolved. Between the trimmed V and J ends, which lost 8 bases and 0 bases, there was a span of 15 bases. Germline V gives CDR1 MNHEY, CDR2 SMNVEV (reference sequence). This CDR3 contains 15 residues. The CDR3 nucleotides read TGTGCCAGCGCGGCTAGTAGGGCTAGCACAGATACGCAGTATTTT. This translates into CASAASRASTDTQYF.

The V gene is TRBV25-1, the J gene TRBJ1-1; a possible D gene is TRBD1 (6 bases). The CDR3 has 14 amino acids. Trimming took off 6 bases at V and 1 base at J, with 12 bases between the two ends. Per the germline V gene, CDR1 is MGHDK and CDR2 is SYGVNS. CDR3 nucleotide sequence: TGTGCCAGCAGGACCCCAGGGGCGAACACTGAAGCTTTCTTT. It yields the protein CASRTPGANTEAFF.

J is TRBJ1-4 and V is TRBV5-1; D not certain. The CDR3 runs 12 residues. Germline V lookup: CDR1 SGHRS, CDR2 YFSETQ. Trimming took off 4 bases at V and 10 bases at J, with 11 bases between the two ends. The CDR3 bases are TGCGCCAGCAGCCTTGAAGGTGGAAAACTGTTTTTT. Translated: CASSLEGGKLFF.

V gene TRBV10-3 combines with J gene TRBJ2-7; TRBD1 aligns across 7 bases. This CDR3 comprises 14 residues. From germline, CDR1 is ENHRY and CDR2 SYGVKD. V trimming: 2 bases; J trimming: 4 bases; junction bases outside the gene matches: 5. The CDR3 is CAISERQGVYEQYF. CDR3 in DNA: TGTGCCATCAGTGAGAGGCAGGGGGTATACGAGCAGTACTTC.

This clone came up a few times. Here the CDR3 reads CASSQEGETQYF. In nucleotides, the CDR3 is TGCGCCAGCAGCCAAGAAGGGGAGACCCAGTACTTC. The chain couples TRBV4-1 to TRBJ2-5, with D uncertain. CDR1 and CDR2 from the germline V gene are MGHRA and YSYEKL. Trimming stripped 0 bases from V and 5 bases from J, with 4 bases between. The CDR3 runs to 12 residues.

This clone appeared once. The genes are TRBV27 and TRBJ2-7; 8 positions match TRBD1. Germline assignment: CDR1 MNHEY and CDR2 SMNVEV (reference sequence). Trimming took 5 bases from V and 4 from J; bases not matched to a gene: 10. CDR3 size: 15 residues. CDR3 residues: CASSLAGTGSYEQYF. The DNA for the CDR3 is TGTGCCAGCAGTCTTGCCGGGACAGGATCTTACGAGCAGTACTTC.

The V call is TRBV6-5, the J call TRBJ1-5, with 8 bases lining up with TRBD1. The V gene's germline CDR1 is MNHEY and CDR2 SVGAGI. After removal of 6 bases from V and 7 bases from J, the junction contained 5 bases not matched to a gene. This CDR3 region has 13 residues. CDR3 protein: CASSRTGSQPQHF. CDR3 nucleotides: TGTGCCAGCAGCCGGACAGGGTCACAGCCCCAGCATTTT.

The CDR3 reads CASSSQRGSSYEQYF. The CDR3 DNA is TGTGCCAGCTCATCACAGCGGGGGAGCTCCTACGAGCAGTACTTC. This rearrangement joins TRBV18 to TRBJ2-7, with 8 nucleotides matching TRBD2. Per germline, CDR1 KGHSH and CDR2 LQKENI. J lost 0 bases, V lost 5 bases, and 6 bases had no gene match. The CDR3 has 15 residues.

The chain is built from TRBV20-1 and TRBJ1-1; D not resolved. CDR3 size: 11 residues. V was trimmed by 6 bases and J by 4 bases, leaving 9 bases between them. In germline, CDR1 is DFQATT, CDR2 SNEGSKA (reference sequence). The CDR3 DNA is TGCAGTGCCTCCTTCTTCACTGAAGCTTTCTTT. Its protein is CSASFFTEAFF.

The chain recombines TRBV6-5 with TRBJ2-3; D not certain. CDR3 length: 14 residues. Per germline, CDR1 MNHEY and CDR2 SVGAGI. V shed 2 bases and J shed 6 bases, with 12 bases lying between them. The CDR3 loop is CASSYTPRLDTQYF. CDR3 nucleotide sequence: TGTGCCAGCAGTTACACCCCCCGTTTGGATACGCAGTATTTT.

The sample holds a few counts of this clone. The chain links TRBV14 to TRBJ2-3; 10 bases are shared with TRBD1. This CDR3 contains 15 residues. With 1 base clipped from V and 4 bases from J, the junction kept 2 bases outside the gene matches. Germline V gives CDR1 SGHDN, CDR2 FVKESK. The CDR3 DNA is TGTGCCAGCAGCCAAGGGGACAGGGGCTCAGATACGCAGTATTTT. It translates to CASSQGDRGSDTQYF.

The chain employs TRBV28 and TRBJ1-1; D gene ambiguous. The V end lost 5 bases, the J end lost 1 base, and 11 bases lay between the germline ends. Germline lookup yields CDR1 MDHEN and CDR2 SYDVKM. This CDR3 region has 14 residues. The CDR3 nucleotides are TGTGCCAGCAGTGCTAACCCAGGGAACACTGAAGCTTTCTTT. The encoded protein is CASSANPGNTEAFF.

This chain links TRBV9 with TRBJ2-6; tentatively, D is TRBD1 (6 bases). The CDR3 covers 14 residues. Germline CDR1 reads SGDLS; CDR2 reads YYNGEE. Between the trimmed V and J ends, which lost 5 bases and 3 bases, there was a span of 9 bases. The CDR3, as DNA: TGTGCCAGCAGTGCGGACAGTGGGGCCAACGTCCTGACTTTC. Encoded protein: CASSADSGANVLTF.